What follows are 30 T cell receptor beta chains derived from one specimen sequenced in a study of blood T cell repertoires in COVID-19. Method: immunoSEQ multiplex PCR; TCRdb's copy keeps in-frame clones and lacks some. The table records 60,000 to 75,000 clones, about four fifths of them present only once. The sequenced sample was peripheral blood. Receptor source: a woman older than 75 with acute or convalescent COVID-19.

V usage is TRBV6-6 and J usage is TRBJ2-2, with 7 bases identical to TRBD1. Germline lookup yields CDR1 MNHNY and CDR2 SVGAGI (reference sequence). V gave up 5 bases and J gave up 1 base; unmatched junction bases: 7. This CDR3 is 16 amino acids long. As DNA, the CDR3 is TGTGCCAGCAGTCGACAGGGCCTGGGGAACACCGGGGAGCTGTTTTTT. Its protein is CASSRQGLGNTGELFF.

V usage is TRBV4-2 and J usage is TRBJ2-2; 13 bases agree with TRBD2. The CDR3 contains 17 residues. The junction had 5 bases not matched to a gene; V was cut back by 4 bases and J by 3 bases. Germline CDR1 is LGHNA and CDR2 is YNFKEQ. The CDR3 nucleotides read TGTGCCAGCAGCCCTGGACTAGCGGGGGCCGACACCGGGGAGCTGTTTTTT. As protein: CASSPGLAGADTGELFF.

V and J are TRBV5-6 and TRBJ1-6; TRBD1 might be the D (5 bases). Germline CDR1 SGHDT, CDR2 YYEEEE. The CDR3 runs to 15 residues. V was trimmed by 3 bases and J by 7 bases, leaving 14 bases between them. The CDR3 DNA reads as TGTGCCAGCAGCTGGGGGGTAGGAGAAAATTCACCCCTCCACTTT. Translating gives CASSWGVGENSPLHF.

The chain has TRBV18 and TRBJ1-2; 7 nucleotides align to TRBD1. The length of the CDR3 is 16 residues. Trimming at V came to 4 bases and at J to 4 bases, leaving 12 bases not matched to a gene. The V gene's germline CDR1 is KGHSH and CDR2 LQKENI. The CDR3 loop is CASSQGDSGSSYGYTF. Written as DNA, the CDR3 is TGTGCCAGCTCACAAGGGGACAGCGGAAGCTCCTATGGCTACACCTTC. Combining the CDR3 with reference TRBV18 and TRBJ1-2 gives the whole variable domain NAGVMQNPRHLVRRRGQEARLRCSPMKGHSHVYWYRQLPEEGLKFMVYLQKENIIDESGMPKERFSAEFPKEGPSILRIQQVVRGDSAAYFCASSQGDSGSSYGYTFGSGTRLTVV.

This clone was seen a few times. The chain combines TRBV4-1 with TRBJ1-3; 9 bases map to TRBD1. The V gene end was trimmed by 0 bases and the J gene end by 3 bases; junction bases not matched to a gene: 12. Germline V gene lookup returns CDR1 MGHRA and CDR2 YSYEKL. The CDR3 extends over 19 amino acids. CDR3 protein: CASSQEGTGSRVYGNTIYF. The CDR3 coding sequence is TGCGCCAGCAGCCAAGAAGGGACAGGGAGTAGGGTTTATGGAAACACCATATATTTT.

The CDR3 here is CASSRTGGGIANTIYF. The CDR3 bases are TGTGCCAGCAGCCGCACCGGAGGGGGCATCGCAAACACCATATATTTT. The J gene is TRBJ1-3, the V gene TRBV14; TRBD1 agrees at 7 bases. Per germline, CDR1 SGHDN and CDR2 FVKESK. Trimming cost V 4 bases and J 6 bases; bases outside gene matches: 12. CDR3 size: 16 residues. Filled out from reference TRBV14 and TRBJ1-3, the complete variable domain reads EAGVTQFPSHSVIEKGQTVTLRCDPISGHDNLYWYRRVMGKEIKFLLHFVKESKQDESGMPNNRFLAERTGGTYSTLKVQPAELEDSGVYFCASSRTGGGIANTIYFGEGSWLTVV.

This chain connects TRBV6-5 to TRBJ1-3; 8 nucleotides match TRBD1. V lost 6 bases to trimming and J lost 3 bases; unmatched junction nucleotides: 4. CDR3 size: 14 residues. The germline CDR1 and CDR2 sequences are MNHEY and SVGAGI. The CDR3 protein is CASRLTGGGNTIYF. The DNA for the CDR3 is TGTGCCAGCAGACTAACAGGGGGTGGAAACACCATATATTTT.

This clone was seen only a few times. This chain joins TRBV3-1 (or the pseudogene TRBV3-2) and TRBJ1-2; perhaps TRBD1 as D (6 bases). This CDR3 has 12 residues. CDR1 is LGHDT and CDR2 is YNNKEL in the germline V gene (reference sequence). Trimming pared 4 bases from V and 7 bases from J, leaving 10 bases between. The CDR3 reads CASSPGASGYTF. CDR3 nucleotide sequence: TGTGCCAGCAGCCCAGGGGCATCTGGCTACACCTTC.

This chain uses TRBV6-5 with TRBJ1-5, with D possibly matching TRBD1 (5 bases). The germline CDR1 and CDR2 sequences are MNHEY and SVGAGI. The CDR3 covers 15 residues. The V gene lost 5 bases and the J gene lost 5 bases, with 16 bases spanning the gap. The CDR3 DNA reads as TGTGCCAGCAGTAGGCGCCAGGGAGGACATCAGCCCCAGCATTTT. Protein: CASSRRQGGHQPQHF.

The chain combines TRBV20-1 with TRBJ1-1; the D is unclear. Germline lookup yields CDR1 DFQATT and CDR2 SNEGSKA (reference sequence). This CDR3 is 9 amino acids long. The ends were cut back, 6 bases at V and 4 bases at J, with 3 bases in the middle. The CDR3 reads CSAGTEAFF. CDR3 DNA: TGCAGTGCCGGCACTGAAGCTTTCTTT.

This clone was recorded at least ten times. The CDR3 is CASTRDRTFANTGELFF. In nucleotides, the CDR3 is TGTGCCAGCACGCGGGACAGGACGTTCGCGAACACCGGGGAGCTGTTTTTT. The rearrangement uses TRBV2 and TRBJ2-2; TRBD1 agrees at 8 bases. Trimming removed 7 bases from V and 0 bases from J; junction bases left unmatched: 10. The CDR3 length is 17 residues. The germline V gene encodes CDR1 SNHLY and CDR2 FYNNEI.

The CDR3 is CASSIPGYNYGYTF. The CDR3 coding sequence is TGTGCCAGTAGTATACCGGGGTATAACTATGGCTACACCTTC. The chain carries TRBV19 and TRBJ1-2, with D uncertain. Germline assignment: CDR1 LNHDA and CDR2 SQIVND (reference sequence). The CDR3 extends over 14 amino acids. The V end lost 2 bases, the J end lost 1 base, and 8 bases lay between the germline ends.

In this sample, this clone turned up once. V gene TRBV6-1 combines with J gene TRBJ1-5, with D unclear. The V and J ends lost 1 base and 2 bases respectively, with 12 bases between them. The germline CDR1 and CDR2 sequences are MNHNS and SASEGT. The CDR3 is 16 amino acids. The CDR3, as DNA: TGTGCCAGCAGTGAAGGAACAGTCTGGGGCAATCAGCCCCAGCATTTT. Protein: CASSEGTVWGNQPQHF.

This clone was recorded only once. The chain carries TRBV5-1 and TRBJ2-1, with TRBD2 identical over 12 bases. CDR1 SGHRS and CDR2 YFSETQ come from the germline V gene. J was trimmed by 8 bases and V by 1 base; bases with no gene match: 7. The CDR3 sequence is 16 residues long. The CDR3 loop reads CASSLKASGGVYEQFF. In DNA form, the CDR3 reads TGCGCCAGCAGCTTGAAGGCTAGCGGGGGGGTCTATGAGCAGTTCTTC.

The V call is TRBV19, the J call TRBJ1-5; TRBD1 might be the D (5 bases). The germline V gene has CDR1 LNHDA and CDR2 SQIVND (reference sequence). V shed 5 bases and J shed 4 bases, with 9 bases lying between them. The CDR3 sequence is 13 residues long. The CDR3 DNA reads as TGTGCCAGTAGTCCGAGGACAAATCAGCCCCAGCATTTT. Protein sequence: CASSPRTNQPQHF.

The chain is built from TRBV25-1 and TRBJ2-3, with a possible D match to TRBD1 (6 bases). The CDR3 runs to 16 residues. Trimming removed 1 base at V and 6 bases at J, with 17 bases between. CDR1 MGHDK and CDR2 SYGVNS come from the germline V gene. CDR3 region: CASSEWGLGGVDTQYF. Here the CDR3 DNA reads TGTGCCAGCAGTGAATGGGGGCTAGGGGGTGTGGATACGCAGTATTTT.

The chain combines TRBV10-1 with TRBJ2-5, with D maybe TRBD1 (6 bases). The CDR3 totals 13 residues. Germline V CDR1 and CDR2: WNHNN, SYGVQD (reference sequence). The germline V and J ends were trimmed by 2 bases and 13 bases, with 17 bases remaining between them. In DNA, the CDR3 is TGCGCCAGCAGTGAGAAGGGGGACGGCCTCCGGTACTTC. This sequence encodes CASSEKGDGLRYF.

The J gene is TRBJ1-2, the V gene TRBV6-1, with 9 bases matching TRBD1. Germline assignment: CDR1 MNHNS and CDR2 SASEGT. The ends lost 3 bases at V and 6 bases at J; junction bases unmatched: 14. This CDR3 has 17 amino acids. The CDR3 DNA sequence: TGTGCCAGCAGTGACCGACAGGGGGATGATTTTAAGAATGGCTACACCTTC. Encoded protein: CASSDRQGDDFKNGYTF.

The chain has TRBV18 and TRBJ1-6; 7 bases map to TRBD1. There are 18 residues in the CDR3. Trimming removed 1 base from V and 3 bases from J; junction bases left unmatched: 9. Germline assignment: CDR1 KGHSH and CDR2 LQKENI. The CDR3 here is CASSPRGTGANYNSPLHF. The CDR3 coding sequence is TGTGCCAGCTCACCACGAGGTACAGGGGCCAACTATAATTCACCCCTCCACTTT.

The CDR3 protein is CASSAGELAGKETQYF. CDR3 bases: TGCGCCAGCAGCGCGGGGGAACTAGCGGGGAAAGAGACCCAGTACTTC. The J gene is TRBJ2-5, the V gene TRBV5-1, with 10 bases lining up with TRBD2. Germline-derived CDR1 and CDR2 are SGHRS and YFSETQ. CDR3 length: 16 residues. With V trimmed by 4 bases and J by 3 bases, 9 bases remained unmatched.

The chain carries TRBV7-8 and TRBJ1-1; 7 bases line up with TRBD1. This CDR3 contains 14 residues. V lost 2 bases and J lost 8; bases outside the gene matches: 8. Germline V gene lookup returns CDR1 SGHVS and CDR2 FQNEAQ. DNA for the CDR3: TGTGCCAGCAGCTTAAGGTCGGGGACAGCGGAAGCTTTCTTT. Its translation: CASSLRSGTAEAFF. Looking up the rest from reference TRBV7-8 and TRBJ1-1 gives the full variable domain: GAGVSQSPRYKVAKRGQDVALRCDPISGHVSLFWYQQALGQGPEFLTYFQNEAQLDKSGLPSDRFFAERPEGSVSTLKIQRTQQEDSAVYLCASSLRSGTAEAFFGQGTRLTVV.

This rearrangement joins TRBV19 to TRBJ2-3; TRBD2 matches 13 bases. Trimming cost V 5 bases and J 0 bases; bases outside gene matches: 8. The CDR3 consists of 18 residues. CDR1 is LNHDA, CDR2 SQIVND, per germline (reference sequence). The DNA of the CDR3 is TGTGCCAGTAGTGCCACTAGCGGGGGGGGCATAAGCACAGATACGCAGTATTTT. As protein: CASSATSGGGISTDTQYF.

The rearrangement joins TRBV6-1 to TRBJ2-5; 9 nucleotides agree with TRBD2. Germline V gene lookup returns CDR1 MNHNS and CDR2 SASEGT. V was clipped by 3 bases and J by 5 bases; unmatched bases: 10. This CDR3 spans 16 amino acids. DNA for the CDR3: TGTGCCAGCAGTGAGCTTCCTAGCGGGGTTATGGAGACCCAGTACTTC. Amino acids: CASSELPSGVMETQYF.

The chain carries TRBV19 and TRBJ2-1; 12 nucleotides match TRBD2. With V trimmed by 5 bases and J by 7 bases, 9 bases remained unmatched. Germline lookup yields CDR1 LNHDA and CDR2 SQIVND (reference sequence). The CDR3 has 16 amino acids. The CDR3 is CASSPAGTSGLNEQFF. CDR3 DNA: TGTGCCAGTAGTCCAGCCGGGACTAGCGGGCTAAATGAGCAGTTCTTC.

The rearrangement uses TRBV18 and TRBJ2-3; 8 bases line up with TRBD1. In germline, CDR1 is KGHSH, CDR2 LQKENI. Unmatched junction bases numbered 3, after V lost 6 bases and J lost 1 base. CDR3 length: 14 residues. Here the CDR3 reads CASSPTGGTDTQYF. As DNA, the CDR3 is TGTGCCAGCTCCCCGACAGGGGGCACAGATACGCAGTATTTT. Filled out from reference TRBV18 and TRBJ2-3, the complete variable domain reads NAGVMQNPRHLVRRRGQEARLRCSPMKGHSHVYWYRQLPEEGLKFMVYLQKENIIDESGMPKERFSAEFPKEGPSILRIQQVVRGDSAAYFCASSPTGGTDTQYFGPGTRLTVL.

This clone has only a few counts. The CDR3 region has the DNA TGTGCCAGTGGGCAGGGATATTCACCCCTCCACTTT. It is translated as CASGQGYSPLHF. J is TRBJ1-6 and V is TRBV19; maybe TRBD1 (5 bases). The germline CDR1 and CDR2 sequences are LNHDA and SQIVND (reference sequence). The CDR3 totals 12 residues. V was pared by 8 bases and J by 8 bases, with 10 bases between.

The chain is built from TRBV19 and TRBJ1-5, with unresolved D. Trimming pared 8 bases from V and 7 bases from J, leaving 21 bases between. The germline V gene encodes CDR1 LNHDA and CDR2 SQIVND (reference sequence). This CDR3 has 15 amino acids. For the CDR3, the DNA is TGTGCCAGTCGAACCGGCCCGGGGAACGGACAGCCCCAGCATTTT. This codes for CASRTGPGNGQPQHF.

The genes are TRBV29-1 and TRBJ1-1; a weak D match, TRBD1 (5 bases). V was trimmed by 5 bases and J by 4 bases, leaving 20 bases between them. Germline values: CDR1 SQVTM, CDR2 ANQGSEA. This CDR3 has 15 amino acids. The CDR3 DNA reads as TGCAGCGTTCTTCCGGGACGGGGGGTAGGCACTGAAGCTTTCTTT. Its translation: CSVLPGRGVGTEAFF. Full variable domain (rest looked up from reference TRBV29-1 and TRBJ1-1): SAVISQKPSRDICQRGTSLTIQCQVDSQVTMMFWYRQQPGQSLTLIATANQGSEATYESGFVIDKFPISRPNLTFSTLTVSNMSPEDSSIYLCSVLPGRGVGTEAFFGQGTRLTVV.

This clone appeared once. The rearrangement joins TRBV19 to TRBJ1-2, with 7 bases fitting TRBD1. Germline V gene data show CDR1 as LNHDA and CDR2 as SQIVND (reference sequence). The CDR3 is made up of 13 amino acids. With 6 bases clipped from V and 8 bases from J, the junction kept 9 bases outside the gene matches. The CDR3 spells CASSPDRDRGYTF. The CDR3 nucleotides are TGTGCCAGTAGCCCCGACAGGGACCGCGGCTACACCTTC.

The chain is built from TRBV3-1 (or the pseudogene TRBV3-2) and TRBJ1-4; D is unclear. Trimming cost V 4 bases and J 0 bases, with 6 bases left between them. Germline values: CDR1 LGHDT, CDR2 YNNKEL (reference sequence). The CDR3 is 14 amino acids. The CDR3 loop reads CASSLRSTNEKLFF. In DNA, the CDR3 is TGTGCCAGCAGCCTCCGGTCAACTAATGAAAAACTGTTTTTT.